The rows below give T cell receptor beta chains drawn from one sample of a study of response to subunit inactivated influenza vaccine. MiXCR, applied by TCRdb to the RT-PCR reads, yields one record per CDR3 protein. The top ten hold about 11% of the sample, which has over 650,000 distinct CDR3 sequences, 18% seen once. The input for sequencing was PBMCs from blood, taken 5 days after vaccination. These receptors all stem from a man between 50 and 59 years old who received an inactivated influenza vaccine. Each CDR3 is given with its conserved first and last residue. Each record gives: clone size, J gene, V gene, D gene, CDR3 DNA, CDR3 protein. D genes are given only for firm matches. Clone size is not always given. Where it is, it says once, few, many or a class for expanded clones.

clone_size: NA; j_call: TRBJ2-2; v_call: TRBV4-3; d_call: NA; cdr3_nt: TGCGCCAGCAGCCAAGGGGCAGAAAACACCGGGGAGCTGTTTTTT; cdr3_aa: CASSQGAENTGELFF
clone_size: few; j_call: TRBJ2-1; v_call: TRBV24-1; d_call: TRBD2; cdr3_nt: TGTGCCACCGCGTCAGCGGGAGGGCTCAATGAGCAGTTCTTC; cdr3_aa: CATASAGGLNEQFF
clone_size: many; j_call: TRBJ2-7; v_call: TRBV6-1; d_call: TRBD2; cdr3_nt: TGTGCCAGCAGTCTCGGGACTAGCGGATATTACGAGCAGTACTTC; cdr3_aa: CASSLGTSGYYEQYF
clone_size: NA; j_call: TRBJ2-1; v_call: TRBV7-9; d_call: TRBD2; cdr3_nt: TGTGCCAGCAGCTTTTCCGGGGGGGTCAATGAGCAGTTCTTC; cdr3_aa: CASSFSGGVNEQFF
clone_size: few; j_call: TRBJ1-1; v_call: TRBV20-1; d_call: NA; cdr3_nt: TGCAGTGCTAGAGCCCCCCCGGCTTTCTTT; cdr3_aa: CSARAPPAFF
clone_size: many; j_call: TRBJ1-1; v_call: TRBV5-5; d_call: TRBD1; cdr3_nt: TGTGCCAGCAGCTGGACAGGTGCCGAAGCTTTCTTT; cdr3_aa: CASSWTGAEAFF
clone_size: few; j_call: TRBJ2-7; v_call: TRBV6-2/TRBV6-3; d_call: TRBD1; cdr3_nt: TGTGCCAGCAGACCCACCGGGACAGGGGTTTACGAGCAGTACTTC; cdr3_aa: CASRPTGTGVYEQYF
clone_size: NA; j_call: TRBJ2-7; v_call: TRBV14; d_call: NA; cdr3_nt: TGTGCCAGCAGCCAGTTAAGCTTGCCCTACGAGCAGTACTTC; cdr3_aa: CASSQLSLPYEQYF
clone_size: NA; j_call: TRBJ2-1; v_call: TRBV28; d_call: NA; cdr3_nt: TGTGCCAGCATGGCGGGTACCTACAATGAGCAGTTCTTC; cdr3_aa: CASMAGTYNEQFF
clone_size: few; j_call: TRBJ2-2; v_call: TRBV20-1; d_call: NA; cdr3_nt: TGCAGTGCAGCCCAAGCGACAGCCACAAACACCGGGGAGCTGTTTTTT; cdr3_aa: CSAAQATATNTGELFF
clone_size: NA; j_call: TRBJ2-5; v_call: TRBV7-2; d_call: NA; cdr3_nt: TGTGCCAGCAGTCTATTACTCCAAGAGACCCAGTACTTC; cdr3_aa: CASSLLLQETQYF